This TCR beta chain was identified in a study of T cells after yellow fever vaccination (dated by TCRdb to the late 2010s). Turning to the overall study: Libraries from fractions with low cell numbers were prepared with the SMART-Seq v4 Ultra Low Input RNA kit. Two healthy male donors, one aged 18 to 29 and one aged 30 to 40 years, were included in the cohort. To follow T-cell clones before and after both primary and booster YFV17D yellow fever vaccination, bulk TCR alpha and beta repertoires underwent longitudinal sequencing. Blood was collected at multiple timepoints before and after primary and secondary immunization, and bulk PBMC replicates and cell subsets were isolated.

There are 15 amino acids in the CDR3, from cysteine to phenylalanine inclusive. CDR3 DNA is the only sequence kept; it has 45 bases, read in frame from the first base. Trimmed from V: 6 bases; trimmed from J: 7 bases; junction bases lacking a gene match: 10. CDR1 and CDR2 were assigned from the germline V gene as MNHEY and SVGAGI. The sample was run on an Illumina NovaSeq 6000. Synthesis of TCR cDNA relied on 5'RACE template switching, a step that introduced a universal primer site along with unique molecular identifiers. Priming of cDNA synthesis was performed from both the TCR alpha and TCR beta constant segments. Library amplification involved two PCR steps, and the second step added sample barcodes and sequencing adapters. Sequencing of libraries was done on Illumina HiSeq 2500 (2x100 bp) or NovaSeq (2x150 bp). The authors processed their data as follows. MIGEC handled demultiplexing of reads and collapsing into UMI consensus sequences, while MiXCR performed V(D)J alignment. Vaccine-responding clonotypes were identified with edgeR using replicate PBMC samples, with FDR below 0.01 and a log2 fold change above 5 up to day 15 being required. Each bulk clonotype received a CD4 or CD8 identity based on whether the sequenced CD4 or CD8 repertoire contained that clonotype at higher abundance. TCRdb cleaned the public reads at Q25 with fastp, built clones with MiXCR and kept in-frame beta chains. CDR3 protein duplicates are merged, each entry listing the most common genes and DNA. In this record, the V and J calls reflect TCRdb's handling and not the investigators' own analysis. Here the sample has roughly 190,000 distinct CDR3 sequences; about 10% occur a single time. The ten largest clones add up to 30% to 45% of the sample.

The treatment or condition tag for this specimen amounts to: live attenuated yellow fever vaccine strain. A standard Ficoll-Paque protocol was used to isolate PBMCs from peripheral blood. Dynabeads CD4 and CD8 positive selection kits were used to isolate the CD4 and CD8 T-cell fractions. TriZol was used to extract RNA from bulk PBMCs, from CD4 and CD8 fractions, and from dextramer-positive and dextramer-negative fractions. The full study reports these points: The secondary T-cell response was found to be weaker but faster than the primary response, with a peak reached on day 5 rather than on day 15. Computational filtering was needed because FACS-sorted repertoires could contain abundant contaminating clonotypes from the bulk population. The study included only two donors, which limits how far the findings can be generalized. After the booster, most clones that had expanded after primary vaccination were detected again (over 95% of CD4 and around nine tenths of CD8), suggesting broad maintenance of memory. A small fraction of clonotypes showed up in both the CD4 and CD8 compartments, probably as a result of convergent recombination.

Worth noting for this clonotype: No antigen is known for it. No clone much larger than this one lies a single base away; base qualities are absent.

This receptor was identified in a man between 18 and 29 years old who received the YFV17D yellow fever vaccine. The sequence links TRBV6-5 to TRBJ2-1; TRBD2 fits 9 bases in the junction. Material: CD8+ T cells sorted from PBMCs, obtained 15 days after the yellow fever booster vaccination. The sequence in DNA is TGTGCCAGCAGATACAGGGCGGGGGGGTCGAATGAGCAGTTCTTC. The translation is CASRYRAGGSNEQFF.